The table lists the clone carrying this TCR beta chain with a few counts. The antigen remains unidentified. The data belong to a study of T cell repertoires in cytomegalovirus infection. Notes on the study in general: Predominance within the ex vivo response was attributable to HLA-C-restricted CMV-specific TCR beta clonotypes.

MiXCR, run by TCRdb on the reads, gives a single entry per CDR3 protein. The table includes approximately 500,000 distinct CDR3 sequences, 16% detected once. Germline V gene data show CDR1 as SGHNT and CDR2 as YENEEA. The CDR3 is 15 amino acids. With V trimmed by 0 bases and J by 4 bases, 2 bases remained unmatched. The sequence was collected from a human donor in good health (CMV status not recorded). Some clones in this sample may be carry-over from other donors' samples. Sequences were obtained from CD8+ T cells from PBMCs. The V gene is TRBV11-3, the J gene TRBJ2-1; 8 nucleotides line up with TRBD2. The CDR3, as DNA: TGTGCCAGCAGCTTAGAAGCGGGAGAATACAATGAGCAGTTCTTC. It is translated as CASSLEAGEYNEQFF.